This entry concerns a single TCR beta chain. It has no known antigen specificity. Base-call qualities are not available, and no considerably larger clone is one nucleotide away. To sequence the TCRbeta CDR3 region, genomic DNA was isolated from the sorted cells. The immunoSEQ Assay was used to sequence the TCRbeta CDR3 regions. In TCRdb, the immuneACCESS table is reduced to in-frame sequences with V and J assigned. These tables do not hold every clone; where another copy was compared, an unresolved V gene accounts for under half, and the others remain unexplained. The sample data list roughly 44,000 clones, and approximately 80% of these were observed just once. Roughly 7% of the sample is held by the ten biggest clonotypes. The V end loses 8 bases and the J end loses 2 bases, and a stretch of 16 bases separates them. The CDR3 goes from the cysteine to the phenylalanine over 13 residues. Kept here is only the CDR3 DNA, which spans 39 bases and is read in frame from base 1. As encoded in the germline V gene, CDR1 is SQVTM while CDR2 is ANQGSEA.

The trial excluded patients who had a history of autoimmune disease or were on systemic immunosuppression. In every dose cohort, peripheral blood was drawn for TCR sequencing at baseline, cycle 4 day 1, and cycle 7 day 1. Samples came from an open-label, multicenter, first-in-human phase I dose-escalation trial of ivuxolimab. Adults with locally advanced or metastatic melanoma, renal cell, hepatocellular, or head and neck squamous cell carcinoma were enrolled in the trial. Before TCR sequencing, CD4+ and CD8+ T cells were separately sorted from peripheral blood. The entry originates in a study of OX40 agonist ivuxolimab in advanced cancers. Background for the entire study: Ivuxolimab was a fully human IgG2 agonistic monoclonal antibody targeting the costimulatory receptor OX40 (CD134). Intravenous ivuxolimab was administered to patients every 2 weeks at six dose levels: 0.01, 0.1, 0.3, 1.5, 3 and 10 mg/kg. Of the 50 to 55 patients in dose escalation, around 20 had hepatocellular carcinoma, roughly 15 had melanoma, 9 had renal cell carcinoma and 9 had head and neck cancer. A male proportion of around 80% and a mean age of about 60 years, ranging from about 23 to 90, were recorded for the dose-escalation cohort. Prior anti-PD-1, anti-PD-L1 or anti-CTLA-4 therapy was permitted, and about two fifths of dose-escalation patients had received checkpoint inhibitors. Three dose-escalation patients achieved partial responses, one with hepatocellular carcinoma and two with cutaneous melanoma. The point of sequencing TCRbeta in the periphery was to test whether ivuxolimab changed TCR sequence diversity and drove clonal T-cell expansion. The paper describes the monotherapy dose-escalation part (N of about 47 patients) of the phase I trial of ivuxolimab. Overall study outcomes, separate from this receptor: In partial responders in the 0.1-3.0 mg/kg groups, normalized peripheral clonal expansion was found to be among the lowest, especially among CD8+ T cells. Low levels of normalized T-cell clonal expansion were also seen in some patients who did not respond. After ivuxolimab, more expanded clones were found on average in CD8+ T cells than in CD4+ T cells. At doses of 0.1 to 3.0 mg/kg, clonal expansion of both CD4+ and CD8+ blood T cells was observed from baseline to week 6. Which antigens the clonally expanded peripheral T cells were specific for was not determined.

Here the sequenced sample was CD4+ or CD8+ T cells sorted from blood, taken in a trial of the OX40 agonist ivuxolimab. This clonotype was sampled from an adult with an advanced solid tumor such as melanoma, head and neck, liver or kidney cancer. Rearrangement joined TRBV29-1 to TRBJ2-7; the D gene cannot be resolved beyond TRBD1 or TRBD2, each matching 5 bases. The nucleotide sequence reads TGCAGCATAAGGAGAGGGGAAGCCTACGAGCAGTACTTC. Translated, it gives CSIRRGEAYEQYF.